The rows below give T cell receptor beta chains drawn from one sample of a study of blood T cell repertoires in COVID-19. Measured with immunoSEQ multiplex PCR; TCRdb has only the in-frame clones, and not every one. The repertoire holds about 300,000 clones, with approximately 88% as singletons. The sample was peripheral blood. These TCRs come from a woman between 25 and 40 years old who had recovered from COVID-19. Each CDR3 is given with its conserved first and last residue. D genes are given only for firm matches. Expanded clones are given a class, and other clones once, few, many or no size at all.

size	V	J	D	CDR3	DNA
-	TRBV9	TRBJ2-5	TRBD2	CASSPRGGKGQETQYF	TGTGCCAGCAGCCCCCGGGGGGGAAAGGGTCAAGAGACCCAGTACTTC
-	TRBV28	TRBJ1-2	-	CASSLFRHYGYTF	TGTGCCAGCAGTTTATTCCGTCACTATGGCTACACCTTC
once	TRBV28	TRBJ1-2	-	CASSFPGYQNYGYTF	TGTGCCAGCAGTTTCCCAGGGTACCAGAACTATGGCTACACCTTC
-	TRBV27	TRBJ2-3	TRBD2	CASSPRTSGGLMSTDTQYF	TGTGCCAGCAGTCCCAGGACTAGCGGGGGACTAATGAGCACAGATACGCAGTATTTT
-	TRBV18	TRBJ1-1	-	CASSPSTVNTEAFF	TGTGCCAGCTCACCATCGACTGTGAACACTGAAGCTTTCTTT
-	TRBV30	TRBJ2-7	TRBD1	CAWSKVAGGEQYF	TGTGCCTGGAGTAAGGTCGCAGGGGGCGAGCAGTACTTC
-	TRBV6-2/TRBV6-3	TRBJ2-7	-	CASSYLQGRGIYEQYF	TGTGCCAGCAGTTACCTCCAGGGGAGAGGTATCTACGAGCAGTACTTC
-	TRBV7-9	TRBJ1-5	TRBD1	CASSDRANQPQHF	TGTGCCAGCAGCGACAGGGCCAATCAGCCCCAGCATTTT
-	TRBV5-5	TRBJ1-1	-	CASAPTTEPEAFF	TGTGCCAGCGCTCCGACCACGGAGCCTGAAGCTTTCTTT
-	TRBV7-8	TRBJ1-1	-	CASSLEEGGRENTEAFF	TGTGCCAGCAGCTTAGAGGAAGGAGGGAGGGAGAACACTGAAGCTTTCTTT
-	TRBV5-1	TRBJ1-4	-	CASSLGGEDEKLFF	TGCGCCAGCAGCTTGGGAGGGGAGGATGAAAAACTGTTTTTT
few	TRBV12-3/TRBV12-4	TRBJ2-7	TRBD2	CASSRGLHIEYF	TGTGCCAGCAGCCGGGGACTACATATTGAGTACTTC
-	TRBV30	TRBJ2-1	-	CAWSAGINYNEQFF	TGTGCCTGGAGTGCGGGTATAAACTACAATGAGCAGTTCTTC
-	TRBV2	TRBJ1-3	TRBD1	CASDPGQGSNTIYF	TGTGCCAGTGACCCGGGACAGGGAAGCAACACCATATATTTT
-	TRBV18	TRBJ2-2	-	CASSPPGGPNTGELFF	TGTGCCAGCTCACCACCAGGGGGTCCGAACACCGGGGAGCTGTTTTTT